The 4 T cell receptor beta chains presented below share a single source sample, sequenced in a study of T-cell reconstitution after alpha-beta-depleted transplantation in children. The library targeted TCRbeta and was prepared with unique molecular identifiers. One entry per CDR3 protein, called by TCRdb with MiXCR from the PCR reads. The sample includes hundreds of thousands of distinct CDR3 sequences, approximately 12% of them seen just once. The specimen was PBMCs, mostly from graft donor cells, collected 360 days after TCRalphabeta/CD19-depleted stem cell transplant. The receptors were sampled from a male patient younger than 18 who had a stem cell transplant for acute myeloid leukemia, so the T cells may come from the graft donor.

This clonotype was seen many times. V is TRBV28 and J is TRBJ2-3, with no clear D. CDR3 length: 10 amino acids. Looked up from germline, CDR1 is MDHEN and CDR2 is SYDVKM. With 4 bases removed from V and 8 bases from J, the gap between germline ends came to 4 bases. CDR3 loop: CASSSLTQYF. DNA for the CDR3: TGTGCCAGCAGTTCCCTTACGCAGTATTTT.

The chain joins TRBV28 to TRBJ1-1, with D maybe TRBD1 (6 bases). From germline, CDR1 is MDHEN and CDR2 SYDVKM. The CDR3 length is 10 residues. Trimming stripped 10 bases from V and 4 bases from J, with 7 bases between. This CDR3 reads CATRGTEAFF. DNA for the CDR3: TGTGCCACCAGGGGCACTGAAGCTTTCTTT.

V is TRBV4-1 and J is TRBJ2-1; 9 nucleotides line up with TRBD1. The V segment lost 2 bases and the J segment 6 bases; nucleotides outside the gene matches: 11. Germline V lookup: CDR1 MGHRA, CDR2 YSYEKL. The CDR3 length is 17 residues. DNA of the CDR3: TGCGCCAGCAGCCAACCTCGTAGGACAGGGGTTACCAATGAGCAGTTCTTC. Its translation is CASSQPRRTGVTNEQFF.

This clonotype has more than one count but fewer than ten. J is TRBJ2-2 and V is TRBV6-5; D possibly corresponds to TRBD1 (6 bases). V was trimmed by 2 bases and J by 4 bases, leaving 14 bases between them. Germline CDR1 MNHEY, CDR2 SVGAGI. The CDR3 runs 16 residues. CDR3 sequence reads: CASSYPQGIGTGELFF. CDR3 nucleotide sequence: TGTGCCAGCAGTTACCCCCAGGGGATCGGCACCGGGGAGCTGTTTTTT.